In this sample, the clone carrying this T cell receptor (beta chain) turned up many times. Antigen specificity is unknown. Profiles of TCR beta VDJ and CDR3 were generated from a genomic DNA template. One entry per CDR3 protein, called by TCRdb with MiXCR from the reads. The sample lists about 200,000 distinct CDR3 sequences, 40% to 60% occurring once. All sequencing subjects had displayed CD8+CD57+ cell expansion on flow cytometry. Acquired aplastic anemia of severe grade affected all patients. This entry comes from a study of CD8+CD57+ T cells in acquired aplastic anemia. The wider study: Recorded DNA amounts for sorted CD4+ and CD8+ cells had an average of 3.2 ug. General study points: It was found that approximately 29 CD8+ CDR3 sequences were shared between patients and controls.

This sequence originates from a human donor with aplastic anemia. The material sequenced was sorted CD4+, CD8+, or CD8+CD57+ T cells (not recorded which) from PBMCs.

Here the CDR3 DNA reads TGTGCCAGCAGCAGACAGAATTCACCCCTCCACTTT. As protein: CASSRQNSPLHF. This rearrangement joins TRBV12-3 or TRBV12-4 to TRBJ1-6; tentative D call: TRBD1 (5 bases). Between the trimmed V and J ends, which lost 6 bases and 7 bases, there was a span of 7 bases. The CDR3 extends over 12 amino acids.